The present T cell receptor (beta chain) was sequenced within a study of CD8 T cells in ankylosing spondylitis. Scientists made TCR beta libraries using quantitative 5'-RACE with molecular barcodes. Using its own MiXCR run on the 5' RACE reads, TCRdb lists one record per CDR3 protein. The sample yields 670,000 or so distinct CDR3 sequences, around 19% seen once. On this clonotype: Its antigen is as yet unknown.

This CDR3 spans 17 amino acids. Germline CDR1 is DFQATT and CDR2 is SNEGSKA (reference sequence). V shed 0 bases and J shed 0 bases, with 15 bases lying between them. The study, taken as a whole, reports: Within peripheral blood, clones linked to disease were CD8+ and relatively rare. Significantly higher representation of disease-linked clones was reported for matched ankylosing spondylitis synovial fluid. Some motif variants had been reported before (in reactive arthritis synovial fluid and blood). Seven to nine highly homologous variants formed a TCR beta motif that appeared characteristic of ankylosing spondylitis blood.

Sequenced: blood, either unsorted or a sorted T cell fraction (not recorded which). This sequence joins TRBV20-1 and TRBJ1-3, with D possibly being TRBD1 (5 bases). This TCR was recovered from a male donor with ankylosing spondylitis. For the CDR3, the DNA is TGCAGTGCTAGAGAGGTTGGGACGTATAACTCTGGAAACACCATATATTTT. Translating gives CSAREVGTYNSGNTIYF.